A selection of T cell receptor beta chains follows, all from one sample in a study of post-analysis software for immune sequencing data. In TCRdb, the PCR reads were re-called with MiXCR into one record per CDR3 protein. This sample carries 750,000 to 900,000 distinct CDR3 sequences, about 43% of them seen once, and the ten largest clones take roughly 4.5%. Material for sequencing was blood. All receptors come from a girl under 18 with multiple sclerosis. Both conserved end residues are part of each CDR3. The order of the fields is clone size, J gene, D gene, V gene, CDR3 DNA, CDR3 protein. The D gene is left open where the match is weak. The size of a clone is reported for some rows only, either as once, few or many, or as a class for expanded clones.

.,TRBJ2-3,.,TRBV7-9,TGTGCCAGCAGCCCCGTCGTGGAGCCAGATACGCAGTATTTT,CASSPVVEPDTQYF
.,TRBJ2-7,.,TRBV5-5,TGTGCCAGCAGCTTGATCTTTCGACCCTACGAGCAGTACTTC,CASSLIFRPYEQYF
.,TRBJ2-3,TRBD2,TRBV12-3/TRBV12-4,TGTGCCAGCAGACTAACTAGCGGGTACACAGATACGCAGTATTTT,CASRLTSGYTDTQYF
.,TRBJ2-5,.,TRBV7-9,TGTGCCAGCAGCTCCCCCTACCGGGAGATCTGGGAGACCCAGTACTTC,CASSSPYREIWETQYF
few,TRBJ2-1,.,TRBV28,TGTGCCAGCACCTCAGTCTGGGATTACAATGAGCAGTTCTTC,CASTSVWDYNEQFF
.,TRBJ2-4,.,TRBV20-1,TGCAGTGCTCCCCCAAGCGAGAGAGTGCTGAACATTCAGTACTTC,CSAPPSERVLNIQYF
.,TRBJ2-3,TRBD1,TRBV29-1,TGCAGCGTAGCCGGGACAGGCGATCCGCAGTATTTT,CSVAGTGDPQYF
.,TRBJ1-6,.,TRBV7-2,TGTGCCAGCAGCATTAGAGCCCAGGGCTTCGGTTCACCCCTCCACTTT,CASSIRAQGFGSPLHF
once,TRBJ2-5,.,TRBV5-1,TGCGCCAGCAAACGAGGGGGAGAAGAGACCCAGTACTTC,CASKRGGEETQYF
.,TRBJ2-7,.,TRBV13,TGTGCCAGCAGCTTTTGGCGTATCTCCTACGAGCAGTACTTC,CASSFWRISYEQYF
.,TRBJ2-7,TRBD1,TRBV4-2,TGTGCCAGCAGCCAAGATTTTGGACAGGGGGGGGCCTACGAGCAGTACTTC,CASSQDFGQGGAYEQYF
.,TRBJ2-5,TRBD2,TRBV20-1,TGCAGTGCTAGAGATCTGCGGGGACTAGTTAGAGAGACCCAGTACTTC,CSARDLRGLVRETQYF
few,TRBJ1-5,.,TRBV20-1,TGCAGTGCTAGATTGGGTCAGGGATGGCGGGATCAGCCCCAGCATTTT,CSARLGQGWRDQPQHF
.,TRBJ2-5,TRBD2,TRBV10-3,TGCGCCATCGCGGGGGGATGTGCGGGAGGTCAAGAGACCCAGTACTTC,CAIAGGCAGGQETQYF
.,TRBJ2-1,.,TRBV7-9,TGTGCCAGCAGCTTAACCCAGAACGCGTACAATGAGCAGTTCTTC,CASSLTQNAYNEQFF
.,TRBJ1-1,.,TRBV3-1,TGTGCCAGCAGCCAAGGGTGGACGAACACTGAAGCTTTCTTT,CASSQGWTNTEAFF
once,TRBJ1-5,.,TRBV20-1,TGCAGTGCTAGGAAACCCGGAGTCGGACAGTGGCATCAGACCCAGCATTTT,CSARKPGVGQWHQTQHF
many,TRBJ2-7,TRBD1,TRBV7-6,TGTGCCAGCAGCCGAAGACAGGGTACCTACGAGCAGTACTTC,CASSRRQGTYEQYF
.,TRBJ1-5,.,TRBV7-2,TGTGCCAGCGGACCCTTAAATCAGCCCCAGCATTTT,CASGPLNQPQHF
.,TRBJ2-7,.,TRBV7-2,TGTGCCAGCAGCCGATTAGCGGAAGCCTACTACGAGCAGTACTTC,CASSRLAEAYYEQYF
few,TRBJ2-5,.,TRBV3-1,TGTGCCAGCAGCCATGGGACGATGTACCAAGAGACCCAGTACTTC,CASSHGTMYQETQYF
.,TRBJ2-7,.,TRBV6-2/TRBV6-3,TGTGCCAGCAGTTGGGACTTCGCCTACGAGCAGTACTTC,CASSWDFAYEQYF
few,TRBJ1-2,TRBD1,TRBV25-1,TGTGCCAGCAGTGAGGCAGGGGGGTATGGCTACACCTTC,CASSEAGGYGYTF
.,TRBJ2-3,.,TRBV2,TGTGCCAGCAGTGAAGCGTTAGCCCCAAATACGCAGTATTTT,CASSEALAPNTQYF
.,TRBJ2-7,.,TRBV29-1,TGCAGCGTTGAAGAACGCGGTGTGGGCGAGCAGTACTTC,CSVEERGVGEQYF
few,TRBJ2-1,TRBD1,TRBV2,TGTGCCAGCAGTGATTGGGACAGCCGCTCCTACAATGAGCAGTTCTTC,CASSDWDSRSYNEQFF
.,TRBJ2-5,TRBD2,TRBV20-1,TGCAGTGCTAGAAATTGGACTAGCGGGAGCCAAGAGACCCAGTACTTC,CSARNWTSGSQETQYF
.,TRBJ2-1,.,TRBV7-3,TGTGCCAGCAGCTTATTGGACGGACTCGGCGAGCAGTTCTTC,CASSLLDGLGEQFF
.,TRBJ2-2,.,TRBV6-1,TGTGCCAGCAGTGTGACAGGAGATTACACCGGGGAGCTGTTTTTT,CASSVTGDYTGELFF
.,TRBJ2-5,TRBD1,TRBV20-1,TGCAGTGCCCGGGGACAGGAAAAAGAGACCCAGTACTTC,CSARGQEKETQYF
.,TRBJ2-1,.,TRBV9,TGTGCCAGCAGCGTCGTTGGTATTGGCGATGAGCAGTTCTTC,CASSVVGIGDEQFF
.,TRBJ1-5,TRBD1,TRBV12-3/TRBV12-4,TGTGCCAGCAGTTCGTACCCCCTGGACAGGGGGCGAGGTCAGCCCCAGCATTTT,CASSSYPLDRGRGQPQHF
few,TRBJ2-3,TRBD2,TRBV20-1,TGCAGTGCCCAAAAACTAGCGGGAATAACAGATACGCAGTATTTT,CSAQKLAGITDTQYF
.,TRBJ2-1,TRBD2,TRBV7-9,TGTGCCAGCAGTCCGGGTTCGGGAGGGCTTTTTAATGAGCAGTTCTTC,CASSPGSGGLFNEQFF
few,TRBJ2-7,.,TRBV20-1,TGCAGTGCACTGCGAACAGGGAAATCGGTCTACGAGCAGTACTTC,CSALRTGKSVYEQYF
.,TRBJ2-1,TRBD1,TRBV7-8,TGTGCCAGCAGCTACCGACAGGGAACGTTCTTCAGTTCCAATGAGCAGTTCTTC,CASSYRQGTFFSSNEQFF
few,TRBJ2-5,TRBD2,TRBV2,TGTGCCAGCAGTGAAGCGCGAAGGGAGGGGGAGACCCAGTACTTC,CASSEARREGETQYF
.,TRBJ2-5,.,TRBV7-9,TGTGCCAGCAGCTTGAGTACAGGAGAGACCCAGTACTTC,CASSLSTGETQYF
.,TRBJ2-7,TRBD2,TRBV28,TGTGCCAGCACCACGGGACTAGCGGGATACGAGCAGTACTTC,CASTTGLAGYEQYF
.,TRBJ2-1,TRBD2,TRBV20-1,TGCAGTGCTAGCATCGGGCGGGAGATCAATGAGCAGTTCTTC,CSASIGREINEQFF
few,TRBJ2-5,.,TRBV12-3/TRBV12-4,TGTGCCAGCAGTTTGATCCAGGGCCAAGAGACCCAGTACTTC,CASSLIQGQETQYF
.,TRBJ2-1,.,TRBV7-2,TGTGCCAGCAGCTTAGGACTAGGGTTTTACAATGAGCAGTTCTTC,CASSLGLGFYNEQFF
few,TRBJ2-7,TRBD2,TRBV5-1,TGCGCCAGCAGCTTAGAACTAGCGGTCTACTACGAGCAGTACTTC,CASSLELAVYYEQYF
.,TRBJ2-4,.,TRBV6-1,TGTGCCAGCAGTGAAGCTCTAAACATTCAGTACTTC,CASSEALNIQYF
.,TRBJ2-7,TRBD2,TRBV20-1,TGCAGTGCTACGGGACTAGCGGGAGGAGACGACGAGCAGTACTTC,CSATGLAGGDDEQYF
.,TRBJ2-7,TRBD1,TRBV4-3,TGCGCCAGCAGCCAAGGGACAGGGGGCATGAGCGAGCAGTACTTC,CASSQGTGGMSEQYF
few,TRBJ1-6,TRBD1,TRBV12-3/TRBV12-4,TGTGCCAGCAGTCCCCGACAGGGAAATTCACCCCTCCACTTT,CASSPRQGNSPLHF
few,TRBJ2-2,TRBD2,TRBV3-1,TGTGCCAGCAGCCGACTAGCGGGTGGGGGTTACACCGGGGAGCTGTTTTTT,CASSRLAGGGYTGELFF
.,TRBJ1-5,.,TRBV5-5,TGTGCCAGCAGCCTGGACGAGGGGGGCGCGGGCAATCAGCCCCAGCATTTT,CASSLDEGGAGNQPQHF
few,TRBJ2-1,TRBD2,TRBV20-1,TGCAGTGCTAGACCGGGACTAAGATTTCATGAGCAGTTCTTC,CSARPGLRFHEQFF